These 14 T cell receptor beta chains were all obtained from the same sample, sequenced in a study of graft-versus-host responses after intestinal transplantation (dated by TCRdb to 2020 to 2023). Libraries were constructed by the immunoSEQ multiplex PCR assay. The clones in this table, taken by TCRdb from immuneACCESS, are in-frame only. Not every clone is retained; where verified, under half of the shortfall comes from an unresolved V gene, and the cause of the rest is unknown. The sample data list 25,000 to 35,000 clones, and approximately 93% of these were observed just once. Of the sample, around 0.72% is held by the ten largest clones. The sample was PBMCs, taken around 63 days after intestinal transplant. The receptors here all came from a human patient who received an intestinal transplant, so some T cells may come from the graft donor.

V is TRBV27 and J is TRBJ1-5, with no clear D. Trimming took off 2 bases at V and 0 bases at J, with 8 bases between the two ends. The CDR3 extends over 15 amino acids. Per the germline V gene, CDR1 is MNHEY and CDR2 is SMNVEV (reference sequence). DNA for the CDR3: TGTGCCAGCAGTTTAAGTGGTTATAGCAATCAGCCCCAGCATTTT. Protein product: CASSLSGYSNQPQHF.

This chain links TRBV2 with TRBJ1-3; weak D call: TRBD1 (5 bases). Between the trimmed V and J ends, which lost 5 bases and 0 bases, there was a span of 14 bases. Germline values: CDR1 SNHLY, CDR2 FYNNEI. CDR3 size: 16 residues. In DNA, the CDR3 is TGTGCCAGCAGTAGAGGGTGGGACCACTCTGGAAACACCATATATTTT. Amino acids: CASSRGWDHSGNTIYF.

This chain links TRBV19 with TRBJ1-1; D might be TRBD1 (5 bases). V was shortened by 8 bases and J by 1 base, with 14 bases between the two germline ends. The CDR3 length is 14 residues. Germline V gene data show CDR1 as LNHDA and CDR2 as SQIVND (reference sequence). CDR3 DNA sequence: TGTGCCAGTTCTCAAAACACAGGGAACACTGAAGCTTTCTTT. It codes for CASSQNTGNTEAFF.

CDR3 DNA: TGTGCCAGTAGTGGGACTAGCGGGGAAGAGACCCAGTACTTC. It is translated as CASSGTSGEETQYF. The gene calls are TRBV19 and TRBJ2-5; 13 bases are a match to TRBD2. Germline V gene data show CDR1 as LNHDA and CDR2 as SQIVND (reference sequence). This CDR3 is 14 amino acids long. V shed 5 bases and J 3 bases; nucleotides not matched to a gene: 0.

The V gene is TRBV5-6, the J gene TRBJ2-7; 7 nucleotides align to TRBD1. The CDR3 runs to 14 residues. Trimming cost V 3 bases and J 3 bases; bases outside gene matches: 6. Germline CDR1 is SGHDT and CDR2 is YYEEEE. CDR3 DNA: TGTGCCAGCAGCTCCGGGACAGATCTCTACGAGCAGTACTTC. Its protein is CASSSGTDLYEQYF.

The CDR3 loop reads CASSPWLWTTSGNTIYF. The CDR3 coding sequence is TGTGCCAGCAGCCCCTGGCTCTGGACAACGTCTGGAAACACCATATATTTT. The chain uses TRBV9 and TRBJ1-3; perhaps TRBD1 as D (5 bases). The V gene's germline CDR1 is SGDLS and CDR2 YYNGEE. V was shortened by 4 bases and J by 1 base, with 18 bases between the two germline ends. The length of the CDR3 is 17 residues.

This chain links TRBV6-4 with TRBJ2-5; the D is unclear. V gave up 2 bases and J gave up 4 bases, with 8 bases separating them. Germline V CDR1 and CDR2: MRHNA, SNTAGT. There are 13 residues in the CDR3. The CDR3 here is CASSDLDGETQYF. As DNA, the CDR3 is TGTGCCAGCAGTGACCTCGACGGAGAGACCCAGTACTTC.

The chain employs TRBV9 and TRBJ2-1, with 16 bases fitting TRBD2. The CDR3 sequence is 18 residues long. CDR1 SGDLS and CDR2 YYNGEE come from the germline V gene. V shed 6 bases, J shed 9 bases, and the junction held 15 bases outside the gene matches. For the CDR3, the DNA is TGTGCCAGCACCGACGTGGGACTAGCGGGAGGGCCTTTAGGTGAGCAGTTCTTC. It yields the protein CASTDVGLAGGPLGEQFF. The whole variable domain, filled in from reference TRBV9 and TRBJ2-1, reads DSGVTQTPKHLITATGQRVTLRCSPRSGDLSVYWYQQSLDQGLQFLIQYYNGEERAKGNILERFSAQQFPDLHSELNLSSLELGDSALYFCASTDVGLAGGPLGEQFFGPGTRLTVL.

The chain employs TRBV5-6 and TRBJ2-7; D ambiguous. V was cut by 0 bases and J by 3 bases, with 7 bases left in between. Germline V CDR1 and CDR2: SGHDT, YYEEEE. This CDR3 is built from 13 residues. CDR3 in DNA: TGTGCCAGCAGCTTGGACGTAGGCTACGAGCAGTACTTC. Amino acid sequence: CASSLDVGYEQYF.

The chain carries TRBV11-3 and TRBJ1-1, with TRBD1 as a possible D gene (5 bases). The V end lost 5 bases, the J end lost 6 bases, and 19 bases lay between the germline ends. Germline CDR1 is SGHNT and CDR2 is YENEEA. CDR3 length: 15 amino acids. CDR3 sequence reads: CASSRTGGILPEAFF. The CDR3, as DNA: TGTGCCAGCAGCCGAACTGGGGGAATTCTGCCTGAAGCTTTCTTT.

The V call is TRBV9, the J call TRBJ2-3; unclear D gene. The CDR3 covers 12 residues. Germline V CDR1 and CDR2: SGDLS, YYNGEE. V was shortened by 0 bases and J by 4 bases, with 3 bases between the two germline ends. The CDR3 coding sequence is TGTGCCAGCAGCGTAGACCCAGATACGCAGTATTTT. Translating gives CASSVDPDTQYF. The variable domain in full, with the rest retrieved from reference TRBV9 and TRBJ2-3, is DSGVTQTPKHLITATGQRVTLRCSPRSGDLSVYWYQQSLDQGLQFLIQYYNGEERAKGNILERFSAQQFPDLHSELNLSSLELGDSALYFCASSVDPDTQYFGPGTRLTVL.

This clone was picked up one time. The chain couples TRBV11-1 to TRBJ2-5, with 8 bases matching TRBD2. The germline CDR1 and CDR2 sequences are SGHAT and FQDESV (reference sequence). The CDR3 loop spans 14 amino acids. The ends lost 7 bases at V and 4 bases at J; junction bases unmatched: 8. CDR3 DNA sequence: TGTGCCAGCACTGAGCGGGGGCCGGGAGAGACCCAGTACTTC. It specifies CASTERGPGETQYF.

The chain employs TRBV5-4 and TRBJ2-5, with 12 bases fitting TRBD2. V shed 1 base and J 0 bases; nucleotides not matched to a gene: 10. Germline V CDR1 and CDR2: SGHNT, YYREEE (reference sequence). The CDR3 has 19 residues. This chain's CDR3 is CASSLKWLAGGPNQETQYF. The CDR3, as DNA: TGTGCCAGCAGCTTGAAATGGCTAGCGGGAGGGCCAAACCAAGAGACCCAGTACTTC.

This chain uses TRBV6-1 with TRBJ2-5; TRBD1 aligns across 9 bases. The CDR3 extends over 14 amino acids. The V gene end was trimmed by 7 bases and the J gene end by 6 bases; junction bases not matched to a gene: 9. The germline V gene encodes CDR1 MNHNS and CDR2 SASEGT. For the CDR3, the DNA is TGTGCCAGCAACCCGGGACAGGGTTTCAAGACCCAGTACTTC. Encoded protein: CASNPGQGFKTQYF.